This is a list of T cell receptor beta chains from one sample in a study of beta chain features in type 1 diabetes. Sequencing used immunoSEQ multiplex PCR; TCRdb keeps in-frame clones, though not all of them. Among under 450,000 clones, more than 13% were seen once, and the ten largest hold approximately 0.02%. The sample comprised naive CD4+ T cells from blood. The source is a woman aged 18-35 years in good health. Each CDR3 is given with its conserved first and last residue. The order of the fields is D gene, V gene, J gene, clone size, CDR3 DNA, CDR3 protein. D genes are given only for firm matches. Clone size is given for some rows only: seen once, a few or many times, or a class if the clone is expanded.

>.|TRBV2|TRBJ2-4|.
TGTGCCAGCAGTCAGGTTCTAGCCAAAAACATTCAGTACTTC
CASSQVLAKNIQYF
>.|TRBV5-1|TRBJ2-1|.
TGCGCCAGCAGCTTGACCTTAACGGGCTACAATGAGCAGTTCTTC
CASSLTLTGYNEQFF
>.|TRBV6-5|TRBJ1-5|.
TGTGCCAGCAGTTACGGGAGGGGACATCAGCCCCAGCATTTT
CASSYGRGHQPQHF
>.|TRBV2|TRBJ1-1|.
TGTGCCAGCAGAGGGGGATCGCTGAACACTGAAGCTTTCTTT
CASRGGSLNTEAFF
>TRBD2|TRBV7-2|TRBJ2-5|.
TGTGCCAGCAGCCGGGACTATCAAGAGACCCAGTACTTC
CASSRDYQETQYF
>.|TRBV4-1|TRBJ2-7|.
TGCGCCAGCAGCCAACATGACACCCGTTCAGGCGAGCAGTACTTC
CASSQHDTRSGEQYF
>TRBD1|TRBV28|TRBJ1-3|.
TGTGCCAGCATAGTTGGGGACAGGTTCTCTGGAAACACCATATATTTT
CASIVGDRFSGNTIYF
>.|TRBV7-3|TRBJ1-1|few
TGTGCCAGCAGCTCCGCAGGGGACACTGAAGCTTTCTTT
CASSSAGDTEAFF
>.|TRBV25-1|TRBJ2-2|few
TGTGCCAGCAGTGAAAGCCGGTATCACACCGGGGAGCTGTTTTTT
CASSESRYHTGELFF
>.|TRBV29-1|TRBJ1-2|few
TGCAGCGTTGAAGTACGGGGGAGCCATGGCTACACCTTC
CSVEVRGSHGYTF
>TRBD1|TRBV4-1|TRBJ2-7|.
TGCGCCAGCAGCCAATCGACAGGGGCACCCTACGAGCAGTACTTC
CASSQSTGAPYEQYF
>.|TRBV5-1|TRBJ2-7|.
TGCGCCAGCAGCTTGAACAGTCGCACATTAAACTACGAGCAGTACTTC
CASSLNSRTLNYEQYF
>.|TRBV6-4|TRBJ1-1|.
TGTGCCAGCAGTCAGGTCGCGAACACTGAAGCTTTCTTT
CASSQVANTEAFF
>TRBD2|TRBV7-2|TRBJ2-7|.
TGTGCCAGCAGCTTAGCCCTAGCGGGAGCGCACGAGCAGTACTTC
CASSLALAGAHEQYF
>.|TRBV7-6|TRBJ1-1|.
TGTGCCAGCAGCCGAACGGACAGCCTTGAAGCTTTCTTT
CASSRTDSLEAFF
>.|TRBV30|TRBJ2-7|few
TGTGCCTGGACCGCAGACATCACAAATTACGAGCAGTACTTC
CAWTADITNYEQYF
>TRBD1|TRBV19|TRBJ2-1|.
TGTGCCAGTAGTTTTGGGGACAGGGCCCCCAATGAGCAGTTCTTC
CASSFGDRAPNEQFF
>TRBD1|TRBV6-5|TRBJ1-2|few
TGTGCCACCCAGGGACAGAAAAACTATGGCTACACCTTC
CATQGQKNYGYTF
>.|TRBV7-2|TRBJ2-7|few
TGTGCCAGCAGCCCTCCGCGGGGTAGCGCCTCCTACGAGCAGTACTTC
CASSPPRGSASYEQYF
>.|TRBV20-1|TRBJ1-2|.
TGCAGCGGGGGGAACTATGGCTACACCTTC
CSGGNYGYTF
>.|TRBV2|TRBJ1-5|.
TGTGCCAGCATCGGTCCTCAGGGGAGATTAAGCAATCAGCCCCAGCATTTT
CASIGPQGRLSNQPQHF
>TRBD1|TRBV6-5|TRBJ1-1|few
TGTGCCAGCATTAGGACAGGGGGATGGACTGAAGCTTTCTTT
CASIRTGGWTEAFF
>TRBD2|TRBV30|TRBJ2-7|.
TGTGCCTGGAGTTTACCCGGGACTAGCGGGAGGTACGAGCAGTACTTC
CAWSLPGTSGRYEQYF
>.|TRBV5-1|TRBJ2-1|.
TGCGCCAGCAGCTTGCAAACAGGGAGGGATGAGCAGTTCTTC
CASSLQTGRDEQFF
>.|TRBV29-1|TRBJ2-6|.
TGCAGCGTTGCCGGGACTGCTACCTCCGGGGCCAACGTCCTGACTTTC
CSVAGTATSGANVLTF
>TRBD1|TRBV5-1|TRBJ1-5|few
TGCGCCAGCAGCTTGGGGCAGGGGGCGCATCAGCCCCAGCATTTT
CASSLGQGAHQPQHF
>TRBD1|TRBV7-9|TRBJ2-7|.
TGTGCCAGCAGCCCCGGGACAGAGGACGAGCAGTACTTC
CASSPGTEDEQYF
>.|TRBV4-1|TRBJ2-4|.
TGCGCCAGCAGCCAAGATAGTAGCGTGGCCAAAAACATTCAGTACTTC
CASSQDSSVAKNIQYF
>.|TRBV18|TRBJ2-7|.
TGTGCCAGCTCACCACTAGCCGCCGTTCCCTACGAGCAGTACTTC
CASSPLAAVPYEQYF
>TRBD1|TRBV19|TRBJ1-5|few
TGTGCCAGTAGTATGGAAGTTCGGGGACAGGGAGGTATATGGAGCAATCAGCCCCAGCATTTT
CASSMEVRGQGGIWSNQPQHF
>.|TRBV5-4|TRBJ1-5|.
TGTGCCAGCAGCATGGGGGGGCTCGGTCAGCCCCAGCATTTT
CASSMGGLGQPQHF
>TRBD2|TRBV18|TRBJ2-1|.
TGTGCCAGCTCACAAACTAGCGGGATTAACAATGAGCAGTTCTTC
CASSQTSGINNEQFF
>.|TRBV7-3|TRBJ1-2|few
TGTGCCAGCAGCTTCTCGGGGTCTAACTATGGCTACACCTTC
CASSFSGSNYGYTF
>.|TRBV27|TRBJ2-3|few
TGTGCCAGCAGTTTTCCAGGGGCAGATACGCAGTATTTT
CASSFPGADTQYF
>TRBD2|TRBV9|TRBJ2-1|few
TGTGCCAGCACCAAGCGGGACCTCTCCTACAATGAGCAGTTCTTC
CASTKRDLSYNEQFF
>.|TRBV30|TRBJ1-3|few
TGTGCCTCCTCCCATCAGGGGCAGCGGCGGTACACCATATATTTT
CASSHQGQRRYTIYF
>.|TRBV28|TRBJ2-5|few
TGTGCCAGCAGCTTACAACAGACAACCCAAGAGACCCAGTACTTC
CASSLQQTTQETQYF
>.|TRBV2|TRBJ2-7|.
TGTGCCAGCAGCGAGCAGGGGACCCTCCTTGTCTACGAGCAGTACTTC
CASSEQGTLLVYEQYF
>TRBD1|TRBV7-6|TRBJ1-5|.
TGTGCCAGCAGCCCGACGACAGGGAAGGGCAATCAGCCCCAGCATTTT
CASSPTTGKGNQPQHF
>.|TRBV29-1|TRBJ1-1|few
TGCAGCCTACGGACAGCCATGAACACTGAAGCTTTCTTT
CSLRTAMNTEAFF
>.|TRBV18|TRBJ1-1|.
TGTGCCAGCTCACCTGTGGAGGGAGGCACTGAAGCTTTCTTT
CASSPVEGGTEAFF
>TRBD2|TRBV29-1|TRBJ2-3|few
TGCAGCGTTGGCCGGACTAGCGGGATGTGGGACACAGATACGCAGTATTTT
CSVGRTSGMWDTDTQYF
>TRBD2|TRBV2|TRBJ2-5|.
TGTGCCAGCAGTGCCAGACTAGCGGGAGGCATAGAGACCCAGTACTTC
CASSARLAGGIETQYF
>.|TRBV7-2|TRBJ2-4|few
TGTGCCAGCAGCCGGGACATTCAGTACTTC
CASSRDIQYF
>TRBD2|TRBV4-2|TRBJ2-1|.
TGTGCCAGCAGCCAGACCTCCGGGACTAGCGGGTACAATGAGCAGTTCTTC
CASSQTSGTSGYNEQFF
>.|TRBV28|TRBJ1-1|.
TGTGCCAGCAGTCTGACAGGTGAAGCTTTCTTT
CASSLTGEAFF